The rows below give T cell receptor beta chains drawn from one sample of a study of blood T cells in healthy people across ages. TCRdb re-derived calls from the 5' RACE reads in MiXCR, one entry per CDR3 protein. Of more than 900,000 distinct CDR3 sequences in the sample, approximately 26% were seen once. The same sample was also studied in work on T cells of mothers and their children.

Specimen: blood. The source is a girl aged 2 to 9 in good health. Both conserved end residues are part of each CDR3. The D gene is left open where the match is weak. A row's size may be missing; if present it is once, few, many or a size class.

J: TRBJ2-2; D: .; length: 13; size: .; V: TRBV9; DNA: TGTGCCAGCACCCCCGTTATCACCGGGGAGCTGTTTTTT; CDR3: CASTPVITGELFF
J: TRBJ2-5; D: TRBD2; length: 15; size: .; V: TRBV7-9; DNA: TGTGCCAGCACCATGACGGGACTAGCGGTCGAGACCCAGTACTTC; CDR3: CASTMTGLAVETQYF
J: TRBJ2-7; D: TRBD1; length: 15; size: .; V: TRBV7-2; DNA: TGTGCCAGCAGCACGTGGACCGGGACAGAGTACGAGCAGTACTTC; CDR3: CASSTWTGTEYEQYF
J: TRBJ2-2; D: .; length: 16; size: .; V: TRBV7-2; DNA: TGTGCCAGCAGCACAAACGGGGGGCAGAACACCGGGGAGCTGTTTTTT; CDR3: CASSTNGGQNTGELFF
J: TRBJ2-2; D: TRBD2; length: 17; size: .; V: TRBV4-1; DNA: TGCGCCAGCAGCCTTCCTAGCGGGCCTGGGAGAACCGGGGAGCTGTTTTTT; CDR3: CASSLPSGPGRTGELFF
J: TRBJ2-7; D: TRBD1; length: 15; size: few; V: TRBV7-2; DNA: TGTGCCAGCAGCTTCATCGGGACAGGGGCCTACGAGCAGTACTTC; CDR3: CASSFIGTGAYEQYF
J: TRBJ2-7; D: TRBD1; length: 15; size: .; V: TRBV27; DNA: TGTGCCAGCAGTTTCCGGGACAGACCCGACTACGAGCAGTACTTC; CDR3: CASSFRDRPDYEQYF
J: TRBJ2-6; D: .; length: 14; size: .; V: TRBV18; DNA: TGTGCCAGCTCAGGTGGAGCTGGGGCCAACGTCCTGACTTTC; CDR3: CASSGGAGANVLTF
J: TRBJ2-5; D: .; length: 13; size: .; V: TRBV28; DNA: TGTGCCAGCAGTTTGCGGCAGCGACTGGCCCAGTACTTC; CDR3: CASSLRQRLAQYF
J: TRBJ2-5; D: .; length: 15; size: few; V: TRBV20-1; DNA: TGCAGTGCTGACGGCCCGAGGGCTCGGGAAGAGACCCAGTACTTC; CDR3: CSADGPRAREETQYF
J: TRBJ2-2; D: .; length: 14; size: .; V: TRBV29-1; DNA: TGCAGCGCCCTGGGTAGGGGGAACACCGGGGAGCTGTTTTTT; CDR3: CSALGRGNTGELFF
J: TRBJ2-1; D: .; length: 12; size: few; V: TRBV6-4; DNA: TGTGCCACCGCGGACCAGGGCAATGAGCAGTTCTTC; CDR3: CATADQGNEQFF
J: TRBJ2-6; D: .; length: 17; size: .; V: TRBV7-9; DNA: TGTGCCAGCAGCCAAATCCGACTGTTCTCTGGGGCCAACGTCCTGACTTTC; CDR3: CASSQIRLFSGANVLTF
J: TRBJ1-1; D: .; length: 13; size: .; V: TRBV20-1; DNA: TGCAGTGCCGGAACTGGGGTGAACACTGAAGCTTTCTTT; CDR3: CSAGTGVNTEAFF
J: TRBJ1-5; D: .; length: 16; size: many; V: TRBV20-1; DNA: TGCAGTGCTAGAGATTCACGGGACACCCGACCTCAGCCCCAGCATTTT; CDR3: CSARDSRDTRPQPQHF
J: TRBJ2-2; D: .; length: 16; size: few; V: TRBV7-2; DNA: TGTGCCAGCAGTCCCCCCGCTGGACGCGGCACCGGGGAGCTGTTTTTT; CDR3: CASSPPAGRGTGELFF
J: TRBJ2-7; D: TRBD1; length: 17; size: .; V: TRBV28; DNA: TGTGCCAGCAGTTTATATGGGACAGGGGCCTGGGCCTACGAGCAGTACTTC; CDR3: CASSLYGTGAWAYEQYF
J: TRBJ2-2; D: .; length: 15; size: .; V: TRBV27; DNA: TGTGCCAGCAGGAAGAACGGGGGCCTGGGCGGGGAGCTGTTTTTT; CDR3: CASRKNGGLGGELFF
J: TRBJ2-7; D: .; length: 15; size: few; V: TRBV7-9; DNA: TGTGCCAGCAGGGACGACGGAGCAGGCTCCTACGAGCAGTACTTC; CDR3: CASRDDGAGSYEQYF
J: TRBJ2-3; D: .; length: 12; size: few; V: TRBV9; DNA: TGTGCCAGCAGCGTAGGCCCAGATACGCAGTATTTT; CDR3: CASSVGPDTQYF
J: TRBJ2-7; D: .; length: 13; size: few; V: TRBV5-6; DNA: TGTGCCAGCAGCTTGGCGAGGGTGCACGAGCAGTACTTC; CDR3: CASSLARVHEQYF
J: TRBJ2-1; D: .; length: 15; size: .; V: TRBV14; DNA: TGTGCCAGCAGCCAAGAGGGTACCCGGATGGATGAGCAGTTCTTC; CDR3: CASSQEGTRMDEQFF
J: TRBJ1-5; D: .; length: 13; size: .; V: TRBV6-1; DNA: TGTGCCAGCAGTGAAAACAGGGTTCAGCCCCAGCATTTT; CDR3: CASSENRVQPQHF
J: TRBJ1-2; D: TRBD1; length: 15; size: .; V: TRBV28; DNA: TGTGCCAGCAGACCGGGACAGGGTTTTCTCTATGGCTACACCTTC; CDR3: CASRPGQGFLYGYTF
J: TRBJ2-5; D: TRBD1; length: 15; size: .; V: TRBV4-1; DNA: TGCGCCAGCAGCCAGAAGACAGGGGCCCAAGAGACCCAGTACTTC; CDR3: CASSQKTGAQETQYF
J: TRBJ2-7; D: TRBD1; length: 13; size: .; V: TRBV7-9; DNA: TGTGCCAGCAGGCCGACAGGGTCTTGGGAGCAGTACTTC; CDR3: CASRPTGSWEQYF
J: TRBJ2-1; D: TRBD2; length: 17; size: few; V: TRBV4-2; DNA: TGTGCCAGCAGCCATCGGGAGTTTCCAGCGGGGTTCAATGAGCAGTTCTTC; CDR3: CASSHREFPAGFNEQFF
J: TRBJ2-7; D: .; length: 16; size: few; V: TRBV4-3; DNA: TGCGCCAGCAGCCAAGACAGGGGCGCCCCCTCCTACGAGCAGTACTTC; CDR3: CASSQDRGAPSYEQYF
J: TRBJ2-5; D: .; length: 14; size: .; V: TRBV11-2; DNA: TGTGCCAGCAGCCTCCGGGACACCCAAGAGGCCCAGTACTTC; CDR3: CASSLRDTQEAQYF
J: TRBJ2-3; D: .; length: 14; size: .; V: TRBV18; DNA: TGTGCCAGCTCACCCCTCGGATACACAGATACGCAGTATTTT; CDR3: CASSPLGYTDTQYF
J: TRBJ2-7; D: TRBD2; length: 15; size: few; V: TRBV12-3/TRBV12-4; DNA: TGTGCCAGCAGCCTCTGGAGCGGGGTAGACTACGAGCAGTACTTC; CDR3: CASSLWSGVDYEQYF
J: TRBJ2-7; D: TRBD1; length: 12; size: few; V: TRBV9; DNA: TGTGCCAGCGGGACAGGGGCTTCCGAGCAGTACTTC; CDR3: CASGTGASEQYF
J: TRBJ2-1; D: TRBD2; length: 16; size: .; V: TRBV20-1; DNA: TGCAGTGCTACCCCCCGGGGGGGGACTTTCTACAATGAGCAGTTCTTC; CDR3: CSATPRGGTFYNEQFF
J: TRBJ2-1; D: .; length: 12; size: .; V: TRBV20-1; DNA: TGCAGTGCTAGTATCTCCGGGGCTGAGCAGTTCTTC; CDR3: CSASISGAEQFF
J: TRBJ1-4; D: .; length: 13; size: few; V: TRBV3-1; DNA: TGTGCCAGCAGCCAAGACCCAGACGAAAAACTGTTTTTT; CDR3: CASSQDPDEKLFF
J: TRBJ1-5; D: TRBD1; length: 14; size: .; V: TRBV2; DNA: TGTGCCAGCACCGAGACAGGGGGCAATCAGCCCCAGCATTTT; CDR3: CASTETGGNQPQHF
J: TRBJ2-7; D: .; length: 19; size: few; V: TRBV9; DNA: TGTGCCAGCAGCGTAGCTGATCTAGGGGCGGCTAGCCGAACCTACGAGCAGTACTTC; CDR3: CASSVADLGAASRTYEQYF
J: TRBJ2-1; D: .; length: 12; size: .; V: TRBV5-1; DNA: TGCACCAGCAGCTTCCCCAGCAATGAGCAGTTCTTC; CDR3: CTSSFPSNEQFF
J: TRBJ2-7; D: .; length: 16; size: .; V: TRBV4-1; DNA: TGCGCCAGCAGCCAGGGGGCAACAGCAGCTTCCTACGAGCAGTACTTC; CDR3: CASSQGATAASYEQYF
J: TRBJ1-1; D: .; length: 14; size: few; V: TRBV27; DNA: TGTGCCAGCAGTTTCTCGTCGGGCGTCACTGAAGCTTTCTTT; CDR3: CASSFSSGVTEAFF
J: TRBJ2-5; D: .; length: 12; size: few; V: TRBV15; DNA: TGTGCCACCAGCAGAATGGGGGAGACCCAGTACTTC; CDR3: CATSRMGETQYF
J: TRBJ2-7; D: .; length: 13; size: .; V: TRBV28; DNA: TGTGCCAGTCACGGGACCAAGCCCTACGAGCAGTACTTC; CDR3: CASHGTKPYEQYF